This T cell receptor (beta chain) was identified during a study of T-cell memory formation after mild COVID-19. The wider study: TCR clusters showed largely donor specificity. Study-wide results and limits: For contracting clones, CD4+ ones sat mainly in CM and EM, CD8+ in EMRA. A subset of responding clones appeared in pre-infection memory, suggesting cross-reactive memory joined.

TCRdb reanalysed the 5' RACE reads using MiXCR and keeps one entry per CDR3 protein. Of about 450,000 distinct CDR3 sequences listed, under 25% are singletons. Losses at the gene ends were 1 base for V and 4 bases for J; bases not matched to a gene: 6. Germline V gene lookup returns CDR1 LNHNV and CDR2 YYDKDF (reference sequence). The CDR3 contains 16 residues. Turning to this clonotype: Its target is unknown.

The specimen was PBMCs or a T cell subset sorted from them (not recorded which). The chain joins TRBV15 to TRBJ2-5, with 10 bases matching TRBD2. The receptor's source is an adult woman who had mild COVID-19 (a few samples of this study predate the infection). Cell type and time point are not known. Here the CDR3 DNA reads TGTGCCACCAGCAGAGCGCAAGCGGGGGGGCCAGAGACCCAGTACTTC. It encodes CATSRAQAGGPETQYF.